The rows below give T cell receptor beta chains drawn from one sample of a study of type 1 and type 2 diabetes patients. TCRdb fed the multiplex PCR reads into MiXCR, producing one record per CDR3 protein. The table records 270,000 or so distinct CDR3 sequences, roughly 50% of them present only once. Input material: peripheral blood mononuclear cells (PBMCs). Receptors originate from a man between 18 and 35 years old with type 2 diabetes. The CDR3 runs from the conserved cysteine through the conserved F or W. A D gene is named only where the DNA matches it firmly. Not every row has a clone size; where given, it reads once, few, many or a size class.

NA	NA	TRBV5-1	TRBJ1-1	CASSLAPGPAEAFF	TGCGCCAGCAGCTTGGCCCCAGGGCCGGCTGAAGCTTTCTTT
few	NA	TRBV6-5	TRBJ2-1	CASRKGPGDEQFF	TGTGCCAGCAGAAAGGGGCCGGGAGATGAGCAGTTCTTC
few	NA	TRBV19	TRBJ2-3	CASSSFGPDTDTQYF	TGTGCCAGTAGTTCGTTCGGACCAGACACAGATACGCAGTATTTT
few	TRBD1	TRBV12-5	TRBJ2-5	CASGLQQGAWETQYF	TGTGCTAGTGGTTTGCAACAGGGGGCCTGGGAGACCCAGTACTTC
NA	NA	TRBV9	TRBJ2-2	CAISPGPEGDTGELFF	TGTGCCATCAGCCCGGGACCGGAAGGTGACACCGGGGAGCTGTTTTTT
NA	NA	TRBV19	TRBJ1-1	CASSLGHEAFF	TGTGCCAGTAGCCTCGGACATGAAGCTTTCTTT
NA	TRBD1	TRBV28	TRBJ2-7	CASSLNRGRDEQYF	TGTGCCAGCAGTTTAAACAGGGGCAGGGACGAGCAGTACTTC
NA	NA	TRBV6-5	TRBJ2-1	CASRPGTHSYNEQFF	TGTGCCAGCAGACCCGGGACCCACTCCTACAATGAGCAGTTCTTC
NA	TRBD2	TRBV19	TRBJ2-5	CASSNRLAGGLKETQYF	TGTGCCAGCAGCAATAGACTAGCGGGGGGATTGAAGGAGACCCAGTACTTC
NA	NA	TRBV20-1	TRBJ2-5	CSALDAVLEETQYF	TGCAGTGCTCTCGACGCGGTGCTAGAGGAGACCCAGTACTTC
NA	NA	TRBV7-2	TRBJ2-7	CASSKMRGTNEQYF	TGTGCTAGCAGCAAAATGAGGGGGACCAACGAGCAGTACTTC
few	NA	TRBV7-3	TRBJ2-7	CASSSFRNYEQYF	TGTGCCAGCAGCTCATTCCGGAACTACGAGCAGTACTTC
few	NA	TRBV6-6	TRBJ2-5	CASRGMAGQETQYF	TGTGCCAGCAGAGGGATGGCAGGCCAAGAGACCCAGTACTTC
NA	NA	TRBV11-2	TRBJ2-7	CASKSGGISYEQYF	TGTGCCAGCAAGTCAGGCGGGATCTCCTACGAGCAGTACTTC
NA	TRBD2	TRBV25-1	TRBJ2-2	CAASGGTNTGELFF	TGTGCCGCTAGCGGGGGGACGAACACCGGGGAGCTGTTTTTT
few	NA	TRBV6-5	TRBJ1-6	CASRAQGNSPLHF	TGTGCCAGCAGAGCACAGGGAAATTCACCCCTCCACTTT
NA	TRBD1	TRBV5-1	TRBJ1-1	CASSIRQGAEAFF	TGCGCCAGCAGCATAAGACAGGGCGCTGAAGCTTTCTTT